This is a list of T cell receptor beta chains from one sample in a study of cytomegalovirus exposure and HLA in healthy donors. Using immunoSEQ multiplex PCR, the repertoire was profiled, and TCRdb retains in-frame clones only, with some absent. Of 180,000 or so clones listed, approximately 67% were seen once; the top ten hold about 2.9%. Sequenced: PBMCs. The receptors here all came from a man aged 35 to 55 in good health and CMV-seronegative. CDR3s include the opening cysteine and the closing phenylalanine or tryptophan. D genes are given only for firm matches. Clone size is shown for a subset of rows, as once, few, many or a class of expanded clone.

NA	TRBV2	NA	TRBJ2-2	CASRDPRQGRGTNTGELFF	TGTGCCAGCAGGGACCCCCGACAGGGGAGGGGGACGAACACCGGGGAGCTGTTTTTT
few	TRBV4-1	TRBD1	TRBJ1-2	CASSPGQGPNYGYTF	TGCGCCAGCAGCCCCGGACAGGGCCCCAACTATGGCTACACCTTC
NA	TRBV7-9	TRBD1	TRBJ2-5	CASSRLRDRQTETQYF	TGTGCCAGCAGCCGATTGAGGGACAGGCAAACCGAGACCCAGTACTTC
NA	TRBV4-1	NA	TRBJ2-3	CASSQRTVFNTQYF	TGCGCCAGCAGCCAACGTACAGTTTTTAATACGCAGTATTTT
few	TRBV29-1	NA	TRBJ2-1	CSVGAGNLNEQFF	TGCAGCGTTGGGGCAGGGAATCTTAATGAGCAGTTCTTC
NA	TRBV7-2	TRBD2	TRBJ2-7	CASSPLGAGVTYEQYF	TGTGCCAGCAGCCCCTTGGGAGCGGGAGTTACCTACGAGCAGTACTTC
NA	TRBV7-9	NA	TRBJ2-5	CSSSLGGEETQYF	TGTTCCAGCAGCTTAGGGGGAGAAGAGACCCAGTACTTC
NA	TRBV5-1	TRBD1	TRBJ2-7	CASSADTGQVYEQYF	TGCGCCAGCAGCGCAGATACTGGACAGGTATACGAGCAGTACTTC
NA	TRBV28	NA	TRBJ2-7	CASSLATVYPLEQYF	TGTGCCAGCAGTCTCGCGACAGTCTACCCCCTCGAGCAGTACTTC
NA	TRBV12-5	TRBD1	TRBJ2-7	CASGRGQVGLEQYF	TGTGCTAGTGGGCGGGGACAGGTGGGTTTAGAGCAGTACTTC
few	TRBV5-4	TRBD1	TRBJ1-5	CASSVDREEAQHF	TGTGCCAGCAGCGTGGACAGGGAAGAGGCCCAGCATTTT
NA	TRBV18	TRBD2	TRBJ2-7	CASSPPLTSVSYEQYF	TGTGCCAGCTCCCCTCCCTTGACTAGCGTCTCCTACGAGCAGTACTTC
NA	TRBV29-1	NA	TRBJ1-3	CSALGQLSGNTIYF	TGCAGCGCCTTAGGACAGCTCTCTGGAAACACCATATATTTT
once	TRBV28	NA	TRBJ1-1	CASSLWAGETEAFF	TGTGCCAGCAGTTTATGGGCAGGGGAGACTGAAGCTTTCTTT
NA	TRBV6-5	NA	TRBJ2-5	CASSYSPSETQYF	TGTGCCAGCAGTTACTCCCCTTCGGAGACCCAGTACTTC
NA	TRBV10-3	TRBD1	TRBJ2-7	CAISWDRSYEQYF	TGTGCCATCAGTTGGGACAGATCCTACGAGCAGTACTTC
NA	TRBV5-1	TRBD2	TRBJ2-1	CASSLGPEGRAEQFF	TGCGCCAGCAGCTTGGGTCCCGAAGGGAGGGCTGAGCAGTTCTTC
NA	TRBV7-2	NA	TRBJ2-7	CASSLSTDEQYF	TGTGCCAGCAGCTTGAGTACAGACGAGCAGTACTTC
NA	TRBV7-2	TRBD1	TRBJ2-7	CASSLGGTGTYEQYF	TGTGCCAGCAGCTTAGGGGGGACAGGGACCTACGAGCAGTACTTC
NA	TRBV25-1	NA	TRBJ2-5	CAGLGGVEYQETQYF	TGTGCCGGCCTAGGGGGAGTCGAGTATCAAGAGACCCAGTACTTC
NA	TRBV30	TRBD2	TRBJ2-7	CAWSVRGGASYEQYF	TGTGCCTGGAGTGTACGCGGGGGGGCATCCTACGAGCAGTACTTC
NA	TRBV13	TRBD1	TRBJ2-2	CASSHQLDRVNTGELFF	TGTGCCAGCAGTCATCAACTCGACAGGGTGAACACCGGGGAGCTGTTTTTT
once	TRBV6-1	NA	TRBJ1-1	CASSELVTEAFF	TGTGCCAGCAGTGAACTCGTGACTGAAGCTTTCTTT
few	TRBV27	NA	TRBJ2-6	CASRQGHVSGANVLTF	TGTGCCAGCAGACAGGGTCATGTCTCTGGGGCCAACGTCCTGACTTTC
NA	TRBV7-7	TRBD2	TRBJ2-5	CASSLDGGRLKETQYF	TGTGCTAGCAGCTTAGATGGCGGGAGGCTTAAAGAGACCCAGTACTTC
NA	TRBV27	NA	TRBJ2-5	CASSLASLQETQYF	TGTGCCAGCAGTTTGGCTAGCCTCCAAGAGACCCAGTACTTC
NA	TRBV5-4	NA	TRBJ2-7	CASSPDIRSEQYF	TGTGCCAGCAGCCCGGATATACGGAGCGAGCAGTACTTC
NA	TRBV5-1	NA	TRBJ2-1	CASSLRRSSYNEQFF	TGCGCCAGCAGCTTGAGGCGGAGCTCCTACAATGAGCAGTTCTTC
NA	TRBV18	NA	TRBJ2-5	CASSPRGETQYF	TGTGCCAGCTCACCGAGAGGGGAGACCCAGTACTTC
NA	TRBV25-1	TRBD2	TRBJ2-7	CASSPSGGSYEQYF	TGTGCCAGCAGTCCAAGCGGGGGCTCCTACGAGCAGTACTTC